This T cell receptor beta chain was documented in a study of cytomegalovirus exposure and HLA in healthy donors. Study-wide results and limits: An Asian-associated ancestry cluster reportedly showed fewer N-insertions than the approximately 670-donor mean in a later analysis. Indistinguishable V segments such as TRBV6-2 and TRBV6-3 were excluded. In a later analysis, at a false discovery rate of 0.05, about 17,000 TCR beta sequences matched HLA alleles.

PCR used 60 Vbeta primers and 13 Jbeta primers. Libraries were prepared by immunoSEQ multiplex PCR; TCRdb keeps only in-frame clonotypes and omits some of them. In the table there are under 200,000 clones, 60% to 80% of which are singletons. The CDR3 length is 14 residues. CDR1 is LGHNA, CDR2 YSLEER, per germline. Trimming cost V 3 bases and J 0 bases, with 9 bases left between them. The count of this clone is one. The antigen is undetermined. The receptor's source is a woman aged 40 to 49 in good health and CMV-seropositive. The sequencing sample was made of PBMCs. The gene calls are TRBV4-3 and TRBJ2-7; D gene unclear. CDR3 sequence reads: CASSQTFSSYEQYF. In DNA, the CDR3 is TGCGCCAGCAGCCAGACTTTTTCCTCCTACGAGCAGTACTTC.